These T cell receptor beta chains were read from a single sample in a study of T-cell reconstitution after alpha-beta-depleted transplantation in children. TCRdb used MiXCR to reprocess the PCR reads, holding one entry per CDR3 protein. This table holds some 550,000 distinct CDR3 sequences, roughly 23% found once. This specimen was PBMCs, mostly from graft donor cells, taken 360 days after TCRalphabeta/CD19-depleted stem cell transplant. These receptors all stem from a boy younger than two who had a stem cell transplant for acute myeloid leukemia, so the T cells may come from the graft donor. The CDR3 runs from the conserved cysteine through the conserved F or W. A D gene is named only where the DNA matches it firmly. Expanded clones are given a class, and other clones once, few, many or no size at all.

abundance,d_gene,j_gene,v_gene,CDR3nt,CDR3aa
.,.,TRBJ2-3,TRBV5-1,TGCGCCAGCAGCTCGAAGCAAAGCACAGATACGCAGTATTTT,CASSSKQSTDTQYF
few,TRBD1,TRBJ1-6,TRBV2,TGTGCCAGCAGTGGACAGGGCGGAGGCTCACCCCTCCACTTT,CASSGQGGGSPLHF
many,.,TRBJ2-7,TRBV29-1,TGCAGCGTTCTGGACACCCGAAGCTCCTACGAGCAGTACTTC,CSVLDTRSSYEQYF
many,TRBD1,TRBJ2-3,TRBV6-4,TGTGCCAGCAGTGCGACAGGGTTTAGCACAGATACGCAGTATTTT,CASSATGFSTDTQYF
many,TRBD1,TRBJ2-7,TRBV6-1,TGTGCCAGCAGAGATACAGGGGGCTCCCCTTTCGAGCAGTACTTC,CASRDTGGSPFEQYF
many,TRBD1,TRBJ2-5,TRBV20-1,TGCAGTGCCCCCAAGGACAGGGGGCAAGAGACCCAGTACTTC,CSAPKDRGQETQYF
.,.,TRBJ2-7,TRBV6-2/TRBV6-3,TGTGCCAGCGCCCAGGGTTCCTACGAGCAGTACTTC,CASAQGSYEQYF
.,.,TRBJ1-3,TRBV6-1,TGTGCCAGCACCTCCGGACAGCGCTTGGACACCATATATTTT,CASTSGQRLDTIYF
.,TRBD2,TRBJ2-3,TRBV7-2,TGTGCCAGCAGCTTAGGTTCCCTTGGGGGGGGTACGCAGTATTTT,CASSLGSLGGGTQYF
few,.,TRBJ1-1,TRBV9,TGTGCCAGCAGCGTAGCCCAGAACACTGAAGCTTTCTTT,CASSVAQNTEAFF
few,.,TRBJ2-2,TRBV5-1,TGCGCCAGCAGCGCGCCATATGGGGAGCTGTTTTTT,CASSAPYGELFF
few,.,TRBJ1-1,TRBV20-1,TGCAGTGCTAGAGACCCCGTGGGGGTGACGGTTCAAGCTTTCTTT,CSARDPVGVTVQAFF
.,.,TRBJ2-2,TRBV28,TGTGCCAGCAGTTATCCCACTGGTAGGGAGAACACCGGGGAGCTGTTTTTT,CASSYPTGRENTGELFF
.,.,TRBJ1-1,TRBV2,TGTGCCAGCAGTGAGGGCAGGAGGAACACTGAAGCTTTCTTT,CASSEGRRNTEAFF
many,.,TRBJ2-7,TRBV10-3,TGTGCCATCGCTGGGACCAGAGTCTCCTACGAGCAGTACTTC,CAIAGTRVSYEQYF
.,.,TRBJ1-5,TRBV10-2,TGCGCCAGCAGAGCGGGACAATCTGGGCAGCCCCAGCATTTT,CASRAGQSGQPQHF
many,.,TRBJ1-2,TRBV5-1,TGCGCCAGCAGCTCGGCGGTCGATAACTATGGCTACACCTTC,CASSSAVDNYGYTF
many,.,TRBJ1-2,TRBV20-1,TGCAGTGCTCCGTCTGGGTGGGCCTCTAACTATGGCTACACCTTC,CSAPSGWASNYGYTF
.,.,TRBJ1-1,TRBV12-3/TRBV12-4,TGTGCCAGCAGCCCAATCGACAGATTGAACACTGAAGCTTTCTTT,CASSPIDRLNTEAFF
.,.,TRBJ2-4,TRBV20-1,TGCAGTGCAAAACGACCTAAGGCGGCAGAAAACATTCAGTACTTC,CSAKRPKAAENIQYF
many,.,TRBJ1-5,TRBV24-1,TGTGCCACCAGTGGTCAGGGCCAGCCCCAGCATTTT,CATSGQGQPQHF
many,TRBD1,TRBJ1-2,TRBV20-1,TGCAGTGCTAGAGCCCGACAGGGAGGTCTCTATGGCTACACCTTC,CSARARQGGLYGYTF
.,.,TRBJ2-6,TRBV7-2,TGTGCCAGCAGCTTAGCGCTGATGGGGCGCTCTGGGGCCAACGTCCTGACTTTC,CASSLALMGRSGANVLTF
.,TRBD2,TRBJ2-3,TRBV28,TGTGCCAGCAGTGTATCTAGCGGGGGGGCGACAGATACGCAGTATTTT,CASSVSSGGATDTQYF